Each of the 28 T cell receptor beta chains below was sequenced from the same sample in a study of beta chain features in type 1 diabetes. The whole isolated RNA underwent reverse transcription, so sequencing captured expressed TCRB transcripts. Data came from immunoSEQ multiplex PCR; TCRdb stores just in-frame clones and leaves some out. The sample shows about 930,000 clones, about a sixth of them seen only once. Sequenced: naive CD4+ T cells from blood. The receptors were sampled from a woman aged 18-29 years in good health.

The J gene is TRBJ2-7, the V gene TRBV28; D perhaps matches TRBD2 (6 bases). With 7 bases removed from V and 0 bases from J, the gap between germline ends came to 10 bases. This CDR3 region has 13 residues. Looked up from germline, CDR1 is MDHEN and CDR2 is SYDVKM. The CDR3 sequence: CASIAGSSYEQYF. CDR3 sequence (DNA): TGTGCCAGCATTGCGGGGTCCTCCTACGAGCAGTACTTC.

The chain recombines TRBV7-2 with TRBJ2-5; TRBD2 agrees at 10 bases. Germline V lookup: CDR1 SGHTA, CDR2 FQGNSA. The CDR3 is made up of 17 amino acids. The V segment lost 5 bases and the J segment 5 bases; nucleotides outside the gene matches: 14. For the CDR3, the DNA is TGTGCCAGCAGCCCCACTAGCGGGAACCTCCGGTTGGAGACCCAGTACTTC. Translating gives CASSPTSGNLRLETQYF.

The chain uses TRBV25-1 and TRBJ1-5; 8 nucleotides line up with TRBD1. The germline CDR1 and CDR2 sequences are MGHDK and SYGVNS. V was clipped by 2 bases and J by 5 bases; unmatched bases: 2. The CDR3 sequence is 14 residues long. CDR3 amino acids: CASSEATGDQPQHF. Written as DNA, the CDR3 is TGTGCCAGCAGTGAAGCGACAGGGGATCAGCCCCAGCATTTT.

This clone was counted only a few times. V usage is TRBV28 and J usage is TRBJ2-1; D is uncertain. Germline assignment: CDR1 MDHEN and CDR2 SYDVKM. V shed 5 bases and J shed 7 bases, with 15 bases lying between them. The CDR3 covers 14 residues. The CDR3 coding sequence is TGTGCCAGCAGTAGACCTGGGTCGACGAATGAGCAGTTCTTC. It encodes CASSRPGSTNEQFF.

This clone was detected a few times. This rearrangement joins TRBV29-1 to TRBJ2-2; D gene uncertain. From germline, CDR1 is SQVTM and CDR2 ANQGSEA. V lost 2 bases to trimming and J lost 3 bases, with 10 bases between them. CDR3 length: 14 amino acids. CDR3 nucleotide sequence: TGCAGCGTTGAAACTTTCGTGGACACCGGGGAGCTGTTTTTT. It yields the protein CSVETFVDTGELFF.

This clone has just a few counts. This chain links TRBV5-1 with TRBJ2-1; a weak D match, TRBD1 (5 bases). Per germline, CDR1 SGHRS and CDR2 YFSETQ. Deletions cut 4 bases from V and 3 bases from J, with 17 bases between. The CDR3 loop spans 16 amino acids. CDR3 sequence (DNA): TGCGCCAGCAGCAAAAGACAGATGACCATCTACAATGAGCAGTTCTTC. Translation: CASSKRQMTIYNEQFF.

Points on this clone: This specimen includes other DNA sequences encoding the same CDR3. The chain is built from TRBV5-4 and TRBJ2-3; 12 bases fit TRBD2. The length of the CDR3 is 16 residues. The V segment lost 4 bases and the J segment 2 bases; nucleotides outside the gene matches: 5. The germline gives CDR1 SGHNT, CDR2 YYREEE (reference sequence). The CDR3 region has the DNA TGTGCCAGCAGCCTTAGACTAGCGGGGGTCACAGATACGCAGTATTTT. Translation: CASSLRLAGVTDTQYF.

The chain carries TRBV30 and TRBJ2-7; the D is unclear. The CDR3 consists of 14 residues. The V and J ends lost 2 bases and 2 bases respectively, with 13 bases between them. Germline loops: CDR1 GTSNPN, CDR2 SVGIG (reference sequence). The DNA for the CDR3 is TGTGCCTGGAGTCATGCGGCCGAGACCTACGAGCAGTACTTC. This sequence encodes CAWSHAAETYEQYF.

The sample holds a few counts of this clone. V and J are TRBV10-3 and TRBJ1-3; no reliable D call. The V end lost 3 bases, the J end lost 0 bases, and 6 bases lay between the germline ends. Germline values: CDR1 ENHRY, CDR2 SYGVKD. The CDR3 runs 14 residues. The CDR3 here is CAISDTISGNTIYF. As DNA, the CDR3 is TGTGCCATCAGTGATACCATCTCTGGAAACACCATATATTTT.

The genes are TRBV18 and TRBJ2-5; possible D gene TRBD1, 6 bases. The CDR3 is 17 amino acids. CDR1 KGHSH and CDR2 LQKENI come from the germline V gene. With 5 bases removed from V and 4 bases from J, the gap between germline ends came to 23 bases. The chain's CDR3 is CASSIVAGQIVGETQYF. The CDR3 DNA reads TGTGCCAGCTCAATAGTGGCCGGACAGATAGTTGGAGAGACCCAGTACTTC. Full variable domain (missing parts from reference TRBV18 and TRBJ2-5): NAGVMQNPRHLVRRRGQEARLRCSPMKGHSHVYWYRQLPEEGLKFMVYLQKENIIDESGMPKERFSAEFPKEGPSILRIQQVVRGDSAAYFCASSIVAGQIVGETQYFGPGTRLLVL.

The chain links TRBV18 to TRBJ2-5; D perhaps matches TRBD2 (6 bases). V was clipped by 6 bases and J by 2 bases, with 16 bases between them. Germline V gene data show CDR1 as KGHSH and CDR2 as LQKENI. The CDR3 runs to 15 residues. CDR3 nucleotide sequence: TGTGCCAGCTCCTCCGCGGGGATACTTCAAGAGACCCAGTACTTC. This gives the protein CASSSAGILQETQYF.

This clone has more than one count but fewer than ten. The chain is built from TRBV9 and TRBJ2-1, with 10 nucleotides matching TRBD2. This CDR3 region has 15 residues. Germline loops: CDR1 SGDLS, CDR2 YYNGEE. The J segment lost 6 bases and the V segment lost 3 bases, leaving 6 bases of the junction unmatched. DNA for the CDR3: TGTGCCAGCAGCGCTAGCGGGAGATCCGTCAATGAGCAGTTCTTC. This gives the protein CASSASGRSVNEQFF.

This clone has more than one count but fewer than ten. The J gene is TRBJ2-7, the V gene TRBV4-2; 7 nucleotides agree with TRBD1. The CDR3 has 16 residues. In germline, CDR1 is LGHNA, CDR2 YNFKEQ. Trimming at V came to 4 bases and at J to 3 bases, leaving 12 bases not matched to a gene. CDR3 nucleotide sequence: TGTGCCAGCAGCCCAGGGCCGGGACAGACTTTCTACGAGCAGTACTTC. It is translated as CASSPGPGQTFYEQYF.

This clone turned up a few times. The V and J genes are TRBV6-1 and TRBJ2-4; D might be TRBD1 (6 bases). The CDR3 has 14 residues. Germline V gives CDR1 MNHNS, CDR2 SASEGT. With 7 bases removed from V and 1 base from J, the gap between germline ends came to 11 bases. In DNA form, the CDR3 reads TGTGCCAGCACCCTAGACAGGGCCAAAAACATTCAGTACTTC. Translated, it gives CASTLDRAKNIQYF.

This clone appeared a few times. The DNA of the CDR3 is TGCGCCAGCGGGGAAGGACAGGGCACAGATACGCAGTATTTT. Translation gives CASGEGQGTDTQYF. V and J are TRBV5-1 and TRBJ2-3, with TRBD1 matching over 7 bases. The CDR3 has 14 residues. Germline CDR1 reads SGHRS; CDR2 reads YFSETQ. Losses at the gene ends were 7 bases for V and 1 base for J; bases not matched to a gene: 6.

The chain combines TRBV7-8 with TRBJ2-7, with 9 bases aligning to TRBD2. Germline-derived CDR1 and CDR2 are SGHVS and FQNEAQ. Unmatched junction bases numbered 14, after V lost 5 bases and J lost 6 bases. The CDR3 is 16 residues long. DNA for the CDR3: TGTGCCAGCAGCAGCGGATTGACTAGCGGTCGGGGCGAGCAGTACTTC. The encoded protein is CASSSGLTSGRGEQYF.

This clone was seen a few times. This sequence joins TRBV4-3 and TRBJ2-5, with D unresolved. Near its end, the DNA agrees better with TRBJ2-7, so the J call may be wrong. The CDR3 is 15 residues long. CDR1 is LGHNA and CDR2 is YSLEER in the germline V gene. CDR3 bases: TGCGCCAGCAGCCACCCTCCCATACTCTCCTACGAGCAGTACTTC. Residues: CASSHPPILSYEQYF.

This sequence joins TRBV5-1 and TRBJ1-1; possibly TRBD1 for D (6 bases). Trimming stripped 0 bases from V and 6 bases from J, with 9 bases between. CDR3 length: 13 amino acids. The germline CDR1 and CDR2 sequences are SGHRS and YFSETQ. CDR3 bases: TGCGCCAGCAGCTTGGCCGCAGGGGCTGAAGCTTTCTTT. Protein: CASSLAAGAEAFF.

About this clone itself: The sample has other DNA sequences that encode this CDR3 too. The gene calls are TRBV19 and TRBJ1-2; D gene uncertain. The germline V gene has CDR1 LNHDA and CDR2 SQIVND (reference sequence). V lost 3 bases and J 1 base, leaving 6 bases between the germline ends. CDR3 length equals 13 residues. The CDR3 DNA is TGTGCCAGTAGTATCGGTGGTAACTATGGCTACACCTTC. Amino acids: CASSIGGNYGYTF.

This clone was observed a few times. The CDR3 DNA reads as TGTGCCAGCAGCCAAGTACTAGCGGGCTCCTACAATGAGCAGTTCTTC. Translated, it gives CASSQVLAGSYNEQFF. The chain has TRBV4-2 and TRBJ2-1; 9 bases are shared with TRBD2. Unmatched junction bases numbered 1, after V lost 1 base and J lost 0 bases. In germline, CDR1 is LGHNA, CDR2 YNFKEQ. This CDR3 spans 16 amino acids.

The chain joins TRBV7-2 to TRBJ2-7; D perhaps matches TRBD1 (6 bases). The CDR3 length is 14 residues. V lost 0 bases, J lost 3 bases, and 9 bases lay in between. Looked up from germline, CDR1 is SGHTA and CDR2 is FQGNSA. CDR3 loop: CASSLAQGIYEQYF. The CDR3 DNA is TGTGCCAGCAGCTTAGCCCAGGGGATCTACGAGCAGTACTTC.

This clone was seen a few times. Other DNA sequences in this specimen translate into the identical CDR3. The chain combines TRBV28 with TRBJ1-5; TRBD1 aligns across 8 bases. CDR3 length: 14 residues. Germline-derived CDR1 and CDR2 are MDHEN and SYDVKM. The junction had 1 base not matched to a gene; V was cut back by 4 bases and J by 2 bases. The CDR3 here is CASSSGQGNQPQHF. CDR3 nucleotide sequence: TGTGCCAGCAGTTCGGGACAGGGCAATCAGCCCCAGCATTTT.

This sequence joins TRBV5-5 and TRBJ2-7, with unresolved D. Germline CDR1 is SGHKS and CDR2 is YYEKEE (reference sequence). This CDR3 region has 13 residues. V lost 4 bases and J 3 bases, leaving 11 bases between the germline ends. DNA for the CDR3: TGTGCCAGCAGCCAAGAAGGTCTCTACGAGCAGTACTTC. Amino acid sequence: CASSQEGLYEQYF.

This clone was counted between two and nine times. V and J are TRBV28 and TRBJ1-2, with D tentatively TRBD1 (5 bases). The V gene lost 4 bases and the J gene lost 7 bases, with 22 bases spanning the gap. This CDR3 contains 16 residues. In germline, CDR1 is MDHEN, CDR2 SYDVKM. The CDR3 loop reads CASSSVALPGNRGYTF. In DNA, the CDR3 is TGTGCCAGCAGTTCCGTGGCCCTCCCAGGGAATCGTGGCTACACCTTC.

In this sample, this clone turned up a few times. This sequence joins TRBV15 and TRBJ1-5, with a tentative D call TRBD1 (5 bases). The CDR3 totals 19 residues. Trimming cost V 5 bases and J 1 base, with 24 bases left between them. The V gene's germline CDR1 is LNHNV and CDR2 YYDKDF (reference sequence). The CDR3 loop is CATSGYLAGRFLSNQPQHF. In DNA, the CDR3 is TGTGCCACCAGCGGGTATTTGGCAGGGAGGTTTTTGAGCAATCAGCCCCAGCATTTT.

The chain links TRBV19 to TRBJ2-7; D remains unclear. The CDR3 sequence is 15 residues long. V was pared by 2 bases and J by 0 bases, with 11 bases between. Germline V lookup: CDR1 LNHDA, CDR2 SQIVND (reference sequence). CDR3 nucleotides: TGTGCCAGTAGTATACGGCTTTGGAGCTCCTACGAGCAGTACTTC. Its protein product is CASSIRLWSSYEQYF.

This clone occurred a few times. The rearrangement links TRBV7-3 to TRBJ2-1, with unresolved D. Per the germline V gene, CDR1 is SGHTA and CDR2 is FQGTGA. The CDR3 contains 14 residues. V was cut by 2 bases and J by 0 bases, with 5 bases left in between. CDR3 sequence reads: CASSLLSSYNEQFF. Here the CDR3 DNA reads TGTGCCAGCAGCTTACTTAGCTCCTACAATGAGCAGTTCTTC.

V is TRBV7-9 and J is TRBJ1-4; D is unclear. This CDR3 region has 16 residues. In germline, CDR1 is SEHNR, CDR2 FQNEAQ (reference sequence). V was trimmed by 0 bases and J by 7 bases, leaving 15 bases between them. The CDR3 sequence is CASSLASGFRGEKLFF. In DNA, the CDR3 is TGTGCCAGCAGCTTAGCATCGGGATTTCGTGGTGAAAAACTGTTTTTT.